This T cell receptor (beta chain) is drawn from a study of blood T cell repertoires in COVID-19. Study summary: Acute-phase and convalescent COVID-19 samples originated in the United States, Italy and Spain. T cells, B-cell-depleted T cells, or PBMCs provided the cDNA or gDNA that served as material.

Authors' processing steps: Quantification of nucleated cells was approximated via reference gene primer amplification. Profiling relied on immunoSEQ multiplex PCR, and the TCRdb table lists in-frame clones only, not all of them. V, J and clone size are those of that table, while D and trimming were read from the DNA. The table has about 96,000 clones, around 84% seen once; the top ten hold around 16%. Comments on this clone: A read error may account for a junction end that differs from germline.

CDR3 length: 16 amino acids. CDR1 is MDHEN, CDR2 SYDVKM, per germline. This sequence originates from a woman aged 55-70 years with acute or convalescent COVID-19. The chain carries TRBV28 and TRBJ2-2; 8 bases map to TRBD1. What was sequenced was peripheral blood. This chain's CDR3 is CASSPWTGTKTGELFF. The CDR3 DNA reads as TGTGCCAGCAGTCCCTGGACAGGGACGAAGACCGGGGAGCTGTTTTTT.